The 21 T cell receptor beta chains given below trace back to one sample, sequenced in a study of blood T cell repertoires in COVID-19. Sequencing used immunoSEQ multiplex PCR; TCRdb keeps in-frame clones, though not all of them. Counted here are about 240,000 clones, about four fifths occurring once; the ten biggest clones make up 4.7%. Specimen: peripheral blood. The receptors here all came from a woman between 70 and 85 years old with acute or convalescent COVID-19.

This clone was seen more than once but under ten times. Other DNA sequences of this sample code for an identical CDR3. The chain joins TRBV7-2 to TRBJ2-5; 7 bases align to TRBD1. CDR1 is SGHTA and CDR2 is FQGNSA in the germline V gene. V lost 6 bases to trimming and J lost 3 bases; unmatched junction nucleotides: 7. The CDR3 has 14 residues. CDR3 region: CASRSGTGEETQYF. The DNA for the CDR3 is TGTGCCAGCAGATCCGGAACAGGGGAAGAGACCCAGTACTTC. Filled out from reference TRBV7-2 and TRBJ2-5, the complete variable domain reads GAGVSQSPSNKVTEKGKDVELRCDPISGHTALYWYRQSLGQGLEFLIYFQGNSAPDKSGLPSDRFSAERTGGSVSTLTIQRTQQEDSAVYLCASRSGTGEETQYFGPGTRLLVL.

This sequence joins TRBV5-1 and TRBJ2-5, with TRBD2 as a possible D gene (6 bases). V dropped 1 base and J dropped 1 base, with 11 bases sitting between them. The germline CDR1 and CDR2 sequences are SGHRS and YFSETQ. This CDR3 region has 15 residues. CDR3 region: CASSLNRGIQETQYF. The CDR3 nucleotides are TGCGCCAGCAGCTTGAACCGCGGGATCCAAGAGACCCAGTACTTC.

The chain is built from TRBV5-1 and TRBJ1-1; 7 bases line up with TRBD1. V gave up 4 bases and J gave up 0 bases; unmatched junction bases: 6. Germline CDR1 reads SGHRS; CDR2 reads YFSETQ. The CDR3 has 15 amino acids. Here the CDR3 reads CASSPQGGMNTEAFF. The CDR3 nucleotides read TGCGCCAGCAGCCCCCAGGGGGGAATGAACACTGAAGCTTTCTTT. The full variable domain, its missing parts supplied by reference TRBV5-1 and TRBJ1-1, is KAGVTQTPRYLIKTRGQQVTLSCSPISGHRSVSWYQQTPGQGLQFLFEYFSETQRNKGNFPGRFSGRQFSNSRSEMNVSTLELGDSALYLCASSPQGGMNTEAFFGQGTRLTVV.

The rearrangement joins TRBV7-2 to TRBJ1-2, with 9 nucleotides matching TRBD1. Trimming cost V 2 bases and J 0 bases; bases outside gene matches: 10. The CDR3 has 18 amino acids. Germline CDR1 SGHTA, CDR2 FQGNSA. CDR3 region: CASSLIAQGAASNYGYTF. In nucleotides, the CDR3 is TGTGCCAGCAGCTTAATTGCACAGGGGGCCGCTTCTAACTATGGCTACACCTTC.

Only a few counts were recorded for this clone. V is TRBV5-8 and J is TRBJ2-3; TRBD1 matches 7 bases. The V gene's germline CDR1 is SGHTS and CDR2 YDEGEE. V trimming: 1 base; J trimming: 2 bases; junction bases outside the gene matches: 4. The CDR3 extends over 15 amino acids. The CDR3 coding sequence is TGTGCCAGCAGCTTGAACAGGGGTCCCACAGATACGCAGTATTTT. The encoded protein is CASSLNRGPTDTQYF. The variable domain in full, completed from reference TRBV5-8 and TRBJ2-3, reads EAGVTQSPTHLIKTRGQQATLRCSPISGHTSVYWYQQALGLGLQFLLWYDEGEERNRGNFPPRFSGRQFPNYSSELNVNALELEDSALYLCASSLNRGPTDTQYFGPGTRLTVL.

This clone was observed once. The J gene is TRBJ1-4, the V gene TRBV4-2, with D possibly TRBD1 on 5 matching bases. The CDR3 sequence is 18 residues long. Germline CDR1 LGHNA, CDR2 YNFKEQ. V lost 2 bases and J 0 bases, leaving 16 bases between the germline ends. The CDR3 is CASSQSYFGQATNEKLFF. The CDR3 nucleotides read TGTGCCAGCAGCCAATCATACTTCGGACAAGCAACTAATGAAAAACTGTTTTTT.

CDR3: CASSPSGANYGYTF. Here the CDR3 DNA reads TGTGCCAGCAGCCCCTCAGGGGCTAACTATGGCTACACCTTC. The genes are TRBV7-9 and TRBJ1-2; D perhaps matches TRBD1 (6 bases). This CDR3 has 14 amino acids. CDR1 is SEHNR, CDR2 FQNEAQ, per germline (reference sequence). V lost 5 bases and J 0 bases, leaving 10 bases between the germline ends.

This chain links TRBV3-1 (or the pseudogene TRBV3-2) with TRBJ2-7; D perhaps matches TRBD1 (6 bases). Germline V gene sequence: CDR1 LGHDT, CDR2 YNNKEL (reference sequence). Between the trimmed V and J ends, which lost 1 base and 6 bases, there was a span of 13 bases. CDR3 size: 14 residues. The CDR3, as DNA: TGTGCCAGCAGCCAAGTCTCAGGGGTTGCCGAGCAGTACTTC. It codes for CASSQVSGVAEQYF.

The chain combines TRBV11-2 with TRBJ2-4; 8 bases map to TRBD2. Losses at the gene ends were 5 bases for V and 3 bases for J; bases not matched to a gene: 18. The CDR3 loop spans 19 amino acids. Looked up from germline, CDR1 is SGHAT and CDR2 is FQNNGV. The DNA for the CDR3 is TGTGCCAGCAGCCGCCGGGGTGCGGGGGGCCAGGTTGACAAAAACATTCAGTACTTC. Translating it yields CASSRRGAGGQVDKNIQYF.

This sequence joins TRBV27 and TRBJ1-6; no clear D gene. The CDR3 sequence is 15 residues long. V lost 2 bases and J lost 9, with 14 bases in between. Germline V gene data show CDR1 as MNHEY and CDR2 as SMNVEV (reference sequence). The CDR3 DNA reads TGTGCCAGCAGTTTAGGCGGGCAGCAGAGTTCACCCCTCCACTTT. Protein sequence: CASSLGGQQSSPLHF.

The CDR3 DNA sequence: TGTGCCAGCAGCCGTGACAGTTACTATGGCTACACCTTC. As protein: CASSRDSYYGYTF. The chain recombines TRBV9 with TRBJ1-2, with D perhaps matching TRBD1 (5 bases). This CDR3 comprises 13 residues. V was pared by 4 bases and J by 3 bases, with 10 bases between. The germline gives CDR1 SGDLS, CDR2 YYNGEE.

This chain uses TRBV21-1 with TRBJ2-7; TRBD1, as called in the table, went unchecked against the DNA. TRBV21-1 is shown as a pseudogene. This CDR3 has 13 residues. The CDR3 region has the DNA TGTGCCAGCAGCAAGCTGGACACGGTCGAGCAGTACTTC. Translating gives CASSKLDTVEQYF.

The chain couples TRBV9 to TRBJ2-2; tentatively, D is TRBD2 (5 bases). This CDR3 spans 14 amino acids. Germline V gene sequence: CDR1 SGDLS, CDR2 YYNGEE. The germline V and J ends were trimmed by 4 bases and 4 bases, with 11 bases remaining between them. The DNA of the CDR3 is TGTGCCAGCAGCCCCCGAGGGTCCACCGGGGAGCTGTTTTTT. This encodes CASSPRGSTGELFF.

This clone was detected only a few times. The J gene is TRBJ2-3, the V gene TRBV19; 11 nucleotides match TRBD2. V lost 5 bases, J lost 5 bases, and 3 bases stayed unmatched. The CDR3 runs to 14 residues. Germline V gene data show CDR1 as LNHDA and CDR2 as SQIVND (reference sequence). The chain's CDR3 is CASSLAGGRDTQYF. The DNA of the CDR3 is TGTGCCAGTAGTCTAGCGGGGGGAAGAGATACGCAGTATTTT.

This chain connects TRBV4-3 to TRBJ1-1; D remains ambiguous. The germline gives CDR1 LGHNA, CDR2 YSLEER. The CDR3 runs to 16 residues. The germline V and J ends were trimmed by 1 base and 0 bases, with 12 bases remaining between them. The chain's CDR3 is CASSQAPGGLNTEAFF. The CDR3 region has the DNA TGCGCCAGCAGCCAAGCGCCTGGAGGGCTGAACACTGAAGCTTTCTTT.

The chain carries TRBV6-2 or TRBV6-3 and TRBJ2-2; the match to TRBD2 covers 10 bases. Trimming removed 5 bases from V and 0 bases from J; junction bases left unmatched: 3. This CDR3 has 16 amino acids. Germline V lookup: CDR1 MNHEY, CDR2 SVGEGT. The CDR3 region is CASSPGLAANTGELFF. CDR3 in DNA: TGTGCCAGCAGTCCCGGACTAGCGGCGAACACCGGGGAGCTGTTTTTT.

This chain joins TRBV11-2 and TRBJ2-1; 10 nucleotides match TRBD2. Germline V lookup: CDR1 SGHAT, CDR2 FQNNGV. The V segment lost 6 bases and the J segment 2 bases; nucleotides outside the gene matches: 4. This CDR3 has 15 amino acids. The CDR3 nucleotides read TGTGCCAGCAGTCCCGGGACTAGCGCCTACAATGAGCAGTTCTTC. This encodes CASSPGTSAYNEQFF.

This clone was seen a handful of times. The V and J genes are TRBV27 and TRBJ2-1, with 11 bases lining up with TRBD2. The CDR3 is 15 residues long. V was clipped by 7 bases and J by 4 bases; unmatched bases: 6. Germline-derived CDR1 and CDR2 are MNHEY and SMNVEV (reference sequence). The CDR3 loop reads CASKTLAGGYNEQFF. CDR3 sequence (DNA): TGTGCCAGCAAAACCCTAGCGGGGGGTTACAATGAGCAGTTCTTC.

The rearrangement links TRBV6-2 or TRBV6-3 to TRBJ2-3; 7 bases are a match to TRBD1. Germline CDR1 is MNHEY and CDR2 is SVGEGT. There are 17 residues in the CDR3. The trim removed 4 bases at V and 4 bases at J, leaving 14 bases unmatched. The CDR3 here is CASSSASRGHYSDTQYF. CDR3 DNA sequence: TGTGCCAGCAGTTCTGCTTCTAGGGGGCATTACTCAGATACGCAGTATTTT.

The CDR3 coding sequence is TGCGCCAGCAGCCCCCGGACAGGTATGAACACTGAAGCTTTCTTT. This translates into CASSPRTGMNTEAFF. This chain joins TRBV5-1 and TRBJ1-1; 7 nucleotides line up with TRBD1. The germline CDR1 and CDR2 sequences are SGHRS and YFSETQ. With 4 bases clipped from V and 0 bases from J, the junction kept 6 bases outside the gene matches. The CDR3 is 15 residues long.

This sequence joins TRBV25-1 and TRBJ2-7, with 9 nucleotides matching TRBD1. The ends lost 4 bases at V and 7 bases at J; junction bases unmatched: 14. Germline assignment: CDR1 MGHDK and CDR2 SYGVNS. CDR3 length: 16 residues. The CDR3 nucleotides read TGTGCCAGCAGTGCCTCCCCGGGACAGGGTAACAGAGAGCAGTACTTC. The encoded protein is CASSASPGQGNREQYF.